A single T cell receptor (beta chain) is shown here with its context. Its cognate antigen is unknown. These data come from a study of T cells in Graves' hyperthyroidism and ophthalmopathy. Study findings and constraints: Most clonotypes that expanded in the thyroid above 0.001 also showed up in blood.

V dropped 11 bases and J dropped 2 bases, with 9 bases sitting between them. The CDR3 covers 11 residues. CDR1 SEHNR and CDR2 FQNEAQ come from the germline V gene (reference sequence). Among the patients, aged 18 to 65, hyperthyroidism was newly diagnosed and had lasted under 2 months. Uncontrolled infection, other autoimmune disease, pregnancy or lactation barred patients from enrollment. The TCR beta CDR3 regions underwent amplification using RNA transcripts as the source. The TCR CDR3 was amplified in a first-round RT-PCR using the HTBI primer set. TCRdb re-analysed the multiplex PCR reads in MiXCR, keeping a single row per CDR3 protein. The sample consists of about 540,000 distinct CDR3 sequences, around 42% of them appearing once.

The receptor was derived from a young woman with Graves' hyperthyroidism. The chain has TRBV7-9 and TRBJ1-2; D ambiguous. Sequencing was performed on peripheral blood or thyroid tissue (not recorded which). CDR3 DNA: TGTGCCGGGCACAGAAACTATGGCTACACCTTC. It translates to CAGHRNYGYTF. The complete variable domain, with remaining parts taken from reference TRBV7-9 and TRBJ1-2, reads DTGVSQNPRHKITKRGQNVTFRCDPISEHNRLYWYRQTLGQGPEFLTYFQNEAQLEKSRLLSDRFSAERPKGSFSTLEIQRTEQGDSAMYLCAGHRNYGYTFGSGTRLTVV.